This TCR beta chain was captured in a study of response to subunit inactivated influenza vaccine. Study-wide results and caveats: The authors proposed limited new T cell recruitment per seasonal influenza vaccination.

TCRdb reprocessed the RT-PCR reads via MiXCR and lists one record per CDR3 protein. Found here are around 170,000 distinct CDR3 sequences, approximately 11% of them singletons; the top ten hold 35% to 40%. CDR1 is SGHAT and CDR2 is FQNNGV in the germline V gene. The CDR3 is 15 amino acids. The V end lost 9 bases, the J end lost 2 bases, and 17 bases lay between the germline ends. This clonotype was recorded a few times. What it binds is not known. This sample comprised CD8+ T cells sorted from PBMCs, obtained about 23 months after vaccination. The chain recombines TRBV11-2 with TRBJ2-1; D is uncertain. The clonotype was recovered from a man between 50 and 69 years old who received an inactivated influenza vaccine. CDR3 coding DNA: TGTGCCAGAGCTCGGTCTGGGTTAACCTACAATGAGCAGTTCTTC. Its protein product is CARARSGLTYNEQFF. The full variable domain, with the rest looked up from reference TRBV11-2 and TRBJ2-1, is EAGVAQSPRYKIIEKRQSVAFWCNPISGHATLYWYQQILGQGPKLLIQFQNNGVVDDSQLPKDRFSAERLKGVDSTLKIQPAKLEDSAVYLCARARSGLTYNEQFFGPGTRLTVL.